The sample holds a few counts of the clone carrying this T cell receptor beta chain. This CDR3 spans 13 amino acids. In germline, CDR1 is MDHEN, CDR2 SYDVKM. Trimming at V came to 6 bases and at J to 4 bases, leaving 3 bases not matched to a gene. From the RT-PCR reads, TCRdb called clonotypes with MiXCR, one entry per CDR3 protein. The sample shows about 700,000 distinct CDR3 sequences, over 12% of them seen only once. Specimen: memory CD4+ T cells from blood. The chain carries TRBV28 and TRBJ2-7; the match to TRBD1 covers 10 bases. The TCR was taken from a female donor in good health, serving as a healthy control. The chain's CDR3 is CASRPGQGYEQYF. Here the CDR3 DNA reads TGTGCCAGCAGACCGGGACAGGGGTACGAGCAGTACTTC.